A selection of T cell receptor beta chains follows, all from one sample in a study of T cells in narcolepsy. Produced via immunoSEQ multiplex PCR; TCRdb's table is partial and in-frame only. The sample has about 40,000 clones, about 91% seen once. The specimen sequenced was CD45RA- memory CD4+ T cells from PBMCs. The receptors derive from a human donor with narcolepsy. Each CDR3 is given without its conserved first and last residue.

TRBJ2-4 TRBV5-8 ASSFPGADIQY
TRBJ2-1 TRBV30 AWSVRLAGDEQF
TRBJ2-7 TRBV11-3 ASSLSSGSANEQY
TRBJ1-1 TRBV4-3 ASSQGQGQTEAF
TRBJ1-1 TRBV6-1 ASSGGQGNTEAF
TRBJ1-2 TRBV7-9 ASSSLLRGHGYT
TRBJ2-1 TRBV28 ASSAGTAYNEQF
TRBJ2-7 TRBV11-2 ASSFGLAGSSYEQY
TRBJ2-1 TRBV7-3 ASSKTGTSNEQF
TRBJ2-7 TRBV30 AWSRQAWDEQY
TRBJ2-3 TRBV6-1 AGSGGADTQY
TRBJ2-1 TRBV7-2 ASSFSAVYNEQF
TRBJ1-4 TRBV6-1 ASISRIPEKLF
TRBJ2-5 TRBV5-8 ASQSLWTGKETQY
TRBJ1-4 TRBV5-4 ASSRNGRDAEEKLF
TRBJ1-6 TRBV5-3 ARSLTESPLH
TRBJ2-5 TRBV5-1 ASSPLPRSQETQY
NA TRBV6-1 ASKLDTGSNEQY
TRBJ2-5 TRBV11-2 ASSSYRQLRTQY
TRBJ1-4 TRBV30 AWSANLREKLF
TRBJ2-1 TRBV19 ASTTSLAYNEQF
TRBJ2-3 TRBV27 ASSLSSFSTDTQY
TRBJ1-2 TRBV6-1 ASSDGTGGGYT
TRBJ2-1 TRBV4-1 ASSLSGGSPYNEQF
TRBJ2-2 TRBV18 ASSPPGLAGATGELF
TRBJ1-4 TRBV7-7 ASSHPATGFFSREKLF
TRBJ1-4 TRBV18 ASSPASGANEKLF
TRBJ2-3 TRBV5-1 ASSEGPSTDTQY
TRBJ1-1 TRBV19 ASKRGQRNTEAF
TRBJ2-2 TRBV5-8 ASSPTDLAANTGELF
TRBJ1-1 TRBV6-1 AVRLPKGNTEAF
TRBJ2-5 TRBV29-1 SVELVERVRETQY
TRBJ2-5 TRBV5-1 ASSGGDRVPETQY
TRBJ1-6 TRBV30 AWSVDRGTDYNSPLH
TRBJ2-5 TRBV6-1 ASSEHVGSIQETQY
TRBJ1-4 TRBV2 ASSRDSYEKLF
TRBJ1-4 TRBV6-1 ASRAPGGANEKLF
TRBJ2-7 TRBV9 ASSPGAGSALNEQY
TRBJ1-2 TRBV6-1 ASSPYGTGIYGYT
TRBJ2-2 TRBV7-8 ASSPGLAGGTGELF